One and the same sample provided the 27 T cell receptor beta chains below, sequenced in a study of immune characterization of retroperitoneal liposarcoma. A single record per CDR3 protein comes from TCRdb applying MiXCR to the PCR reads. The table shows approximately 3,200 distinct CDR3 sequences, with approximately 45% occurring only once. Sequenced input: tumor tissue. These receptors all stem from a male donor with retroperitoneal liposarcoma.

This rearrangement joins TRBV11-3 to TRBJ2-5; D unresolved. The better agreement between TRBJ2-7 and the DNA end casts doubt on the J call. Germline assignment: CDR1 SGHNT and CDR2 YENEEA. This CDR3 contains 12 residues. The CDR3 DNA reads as TGTGCCAGCAGCTTAGATAGCCACGAGCAGTACTTC. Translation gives CASSLDSHEQYF.

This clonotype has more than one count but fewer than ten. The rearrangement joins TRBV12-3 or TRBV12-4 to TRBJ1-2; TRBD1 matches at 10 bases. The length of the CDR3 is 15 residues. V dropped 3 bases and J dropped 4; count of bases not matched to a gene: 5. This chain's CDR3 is CASSFSTGGSYGYTF. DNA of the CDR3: TGTGCCAGCAGTTTCTCGACAGGGGGCTCCTATGGCTACACCTTC.

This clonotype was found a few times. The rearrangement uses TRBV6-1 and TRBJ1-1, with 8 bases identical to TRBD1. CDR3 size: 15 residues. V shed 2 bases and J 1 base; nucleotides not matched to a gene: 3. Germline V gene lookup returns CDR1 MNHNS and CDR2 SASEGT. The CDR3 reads CASSELTGANTEAFF. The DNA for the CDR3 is TGTGCCAGCAGTGAATTGACAGGGGCGAACACTGAAGCTTTCTTT.

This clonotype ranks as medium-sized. CDR3 loop: CASSLSPSQARSTGELFF. CDR3 DNA: TGTGCCAGCAGCTTATCCCCGAGCCAGGCCAGGAGCACCGGGGAGCTGTTTTTT. The chain links TRBV7-6 to TRBJ2-2; D is unresolved. Per the germline V gene, CDR1 is SGHVS and CDR2 is FNYEAQ. The CDR3 covers 18 residues. The V and J ends lost 2 bases and 4 bases respectively, with 20 bases between them.

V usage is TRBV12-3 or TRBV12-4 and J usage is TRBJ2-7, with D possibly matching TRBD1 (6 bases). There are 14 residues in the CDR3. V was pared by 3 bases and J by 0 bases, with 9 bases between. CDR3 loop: CASSLDRSSYEQYF. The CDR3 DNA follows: TGTGCCAGCAGTTTGGACAGAAGCTCCTACGAGCAGTACTTC.

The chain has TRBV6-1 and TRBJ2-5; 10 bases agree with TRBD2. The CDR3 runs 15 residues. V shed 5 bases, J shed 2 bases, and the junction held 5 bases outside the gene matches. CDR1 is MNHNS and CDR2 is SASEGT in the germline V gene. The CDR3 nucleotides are TGTGCCAGCAGTCGGCGAGCGGGAGGGCAAGAGACCCAGTACTTC. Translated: CASSRRAGGQETQYF.

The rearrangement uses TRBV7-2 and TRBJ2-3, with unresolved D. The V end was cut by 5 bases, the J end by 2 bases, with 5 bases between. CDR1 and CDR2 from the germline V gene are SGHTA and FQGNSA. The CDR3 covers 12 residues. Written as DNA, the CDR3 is TGTGCCAGCAGCCAAGACACAGATACGCAGTATTTT. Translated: CASSQDTDTQYF. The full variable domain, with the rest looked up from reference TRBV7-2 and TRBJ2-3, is GAGVSQSPSNKVTEKGKDVELRCDPISGHTALYWYRQSLGQGLEFLIYFQGNSAPDKSGLPSDRFSAERTGGSVSTLTIQRTQQEDSAVYLCASSQDTDTQYFGPGTRLTVL.

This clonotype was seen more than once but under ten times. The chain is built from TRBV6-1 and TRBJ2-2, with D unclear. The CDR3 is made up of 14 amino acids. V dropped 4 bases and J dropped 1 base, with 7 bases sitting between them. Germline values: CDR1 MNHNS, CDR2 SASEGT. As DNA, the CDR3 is TGTGCCAGCAGTGGAATACTGAACACCGGGGAGCTGTTTTTT. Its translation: CASSGILNTGELFF.

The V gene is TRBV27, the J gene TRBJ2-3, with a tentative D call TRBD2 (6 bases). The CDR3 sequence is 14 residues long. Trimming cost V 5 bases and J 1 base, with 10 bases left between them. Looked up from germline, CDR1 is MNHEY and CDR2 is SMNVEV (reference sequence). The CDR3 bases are TGTGCCAGCAGTCCCGCTAGCGGCACAGATACGCAGTATTTT. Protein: CASSPASGTDTQYF.

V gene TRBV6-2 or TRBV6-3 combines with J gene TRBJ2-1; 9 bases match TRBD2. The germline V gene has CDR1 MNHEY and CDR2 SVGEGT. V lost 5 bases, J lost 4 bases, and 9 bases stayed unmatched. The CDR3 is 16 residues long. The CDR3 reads CASSLSGGGGYNEQFF. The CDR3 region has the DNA TGTGCCAGCAGTCTCTCGGGCGGGGGGGGATACAATGAGCAGTTCTTC.

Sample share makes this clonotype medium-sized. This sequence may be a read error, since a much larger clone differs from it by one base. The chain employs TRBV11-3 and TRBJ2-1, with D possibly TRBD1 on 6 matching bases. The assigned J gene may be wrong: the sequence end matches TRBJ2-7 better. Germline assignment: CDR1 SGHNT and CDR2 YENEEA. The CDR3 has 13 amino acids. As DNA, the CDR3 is TGTGCCAGCAGCCCCCGCCTAGGGGGCGAGCAGTACTTC. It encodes CASSPRLGGEQYF.

This chain's CDR3 is CASSLASGSLGEQFF. CDR3 nucleotides: TGTGCCAGCAGTTTAGCTAGCGGGAGTCTCGGCGAGCAGTTCTTC. The rearrangement joins TRBV12-3 or TRBV12-4 to TRBJ2-1; 9 bases agree with TRBD2. Trimming removed 0 bases from V and 10 bases from J; junction bases left unmatched: 7. This CDR3 comprises 15 residues.

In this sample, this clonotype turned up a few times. CDR3: CASTPPSGGDTEAFF. DNA of the CDR3: TGTGCCAGCACCCCTCCTTCGGGAGGGGACACTGAAGCTTTCTTT. The gene calls are TRBV6-5 and TRBJ1-1, with a tentative D call TRBD1 (5 bases). Between the trimmed V and J ends, which lost 7 bases and 3 bases, there was a span of 18 bases. The CDR3 length is 15 residues. Germline values: CDR1 MNHEY, CDR2 SVGAGI.

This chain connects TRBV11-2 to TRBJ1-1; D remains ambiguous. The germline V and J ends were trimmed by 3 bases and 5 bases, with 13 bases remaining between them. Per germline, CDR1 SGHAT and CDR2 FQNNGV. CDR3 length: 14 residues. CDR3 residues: CASSFGRIATEAFF. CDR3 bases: TGTGCCAGCAGCTTCGGGAGGATTGCGACTGAAGCTTTCTTT.

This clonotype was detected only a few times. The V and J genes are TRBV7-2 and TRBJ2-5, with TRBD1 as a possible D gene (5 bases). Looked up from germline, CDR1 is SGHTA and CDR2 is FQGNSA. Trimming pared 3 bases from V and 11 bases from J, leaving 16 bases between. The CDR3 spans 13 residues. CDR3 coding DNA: TGTGCCAGCAGCTTGGACAACTACAATGAGCAGTACTTC. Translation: CASSLDNYNEQYF.

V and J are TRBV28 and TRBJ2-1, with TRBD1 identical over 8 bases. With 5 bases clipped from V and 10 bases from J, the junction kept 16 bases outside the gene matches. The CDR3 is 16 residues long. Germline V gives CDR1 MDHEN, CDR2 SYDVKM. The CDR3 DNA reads TGTGCCAGCAGTCCTCCCCGGACAGGGTTGGCCTACGAGCAGTTCTTC. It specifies CASSPPRTGLAYEQFF.

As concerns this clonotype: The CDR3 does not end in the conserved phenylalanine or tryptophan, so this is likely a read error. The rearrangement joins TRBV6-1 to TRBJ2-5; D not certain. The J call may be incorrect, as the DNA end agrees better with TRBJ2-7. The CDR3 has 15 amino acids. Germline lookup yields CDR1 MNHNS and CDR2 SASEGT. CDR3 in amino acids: CASSPHPQLSYEQYL. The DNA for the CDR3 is TGTGCCAGCAGCCCTCACCCACAGCTCTCCTACGAGCAGTACCTC.

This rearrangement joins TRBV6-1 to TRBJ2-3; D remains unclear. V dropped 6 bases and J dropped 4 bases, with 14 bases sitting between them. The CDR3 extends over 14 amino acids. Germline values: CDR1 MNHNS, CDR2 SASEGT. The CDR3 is CASSLGLPSDTQYF. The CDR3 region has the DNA TGTGCCAGCAGCTTAGGGCTCCCCTCAGATACGCAGTATTTT.

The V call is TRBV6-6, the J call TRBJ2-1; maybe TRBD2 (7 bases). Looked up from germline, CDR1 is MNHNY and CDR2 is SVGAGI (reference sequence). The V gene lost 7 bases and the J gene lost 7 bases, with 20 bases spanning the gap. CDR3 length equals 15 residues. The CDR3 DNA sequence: TGTGCCAGCAATGGGGGGAGGGGGTCGGAAAATGAGCAGTTCTTC. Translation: CASNGGRGSENEQFF.

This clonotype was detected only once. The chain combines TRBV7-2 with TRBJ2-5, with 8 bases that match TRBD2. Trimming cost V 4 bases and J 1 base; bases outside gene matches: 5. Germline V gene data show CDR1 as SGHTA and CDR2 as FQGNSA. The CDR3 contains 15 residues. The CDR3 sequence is CASSSRGGIQETQYF. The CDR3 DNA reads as TGTGCCAGCAGCTCTCGGGGGGGGATCCAAGAGACCCAGTACTTC.

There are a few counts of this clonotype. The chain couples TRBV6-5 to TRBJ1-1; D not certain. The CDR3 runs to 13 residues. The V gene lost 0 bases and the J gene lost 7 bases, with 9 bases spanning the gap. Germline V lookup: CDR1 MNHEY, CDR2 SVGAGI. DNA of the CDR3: TGTGCCAGCAGTTACTCTTCCTTGAGTGAAGCTTTCTTT. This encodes CASSYSSLSEAFF.

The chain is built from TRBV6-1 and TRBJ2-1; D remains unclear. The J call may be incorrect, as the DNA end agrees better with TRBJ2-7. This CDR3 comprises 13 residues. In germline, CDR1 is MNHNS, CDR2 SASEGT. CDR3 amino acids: CASSAHVYNEQYF. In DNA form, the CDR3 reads TGTGCCAGCAGTGCTCACGTTTACAATGAGCAGTACTTC.

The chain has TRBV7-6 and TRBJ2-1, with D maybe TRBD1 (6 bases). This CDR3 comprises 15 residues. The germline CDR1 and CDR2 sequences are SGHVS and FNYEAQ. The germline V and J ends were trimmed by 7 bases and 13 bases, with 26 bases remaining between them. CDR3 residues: CASTPLGAVQETQFF. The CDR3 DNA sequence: TGTGCCAGCACCCCCCTGGGGGCCGTCCAAGAGACCCAGTTCTTC.

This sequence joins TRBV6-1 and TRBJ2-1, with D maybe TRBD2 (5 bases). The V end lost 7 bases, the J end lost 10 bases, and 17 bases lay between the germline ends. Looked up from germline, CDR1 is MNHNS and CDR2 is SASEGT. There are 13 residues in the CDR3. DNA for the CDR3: TGTGCCAGCAAGGAGGTTACGGAGGTCGAGCAGTTCTTC. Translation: CASKEVTEVEQFF.

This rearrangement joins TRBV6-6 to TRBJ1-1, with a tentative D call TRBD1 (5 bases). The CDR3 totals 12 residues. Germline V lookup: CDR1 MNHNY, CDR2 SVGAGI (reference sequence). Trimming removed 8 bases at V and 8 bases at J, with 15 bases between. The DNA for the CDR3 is TGTGCCAGCTCTCCTGTCGGGGACGAAGCTTTCTTT. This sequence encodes CASSPVGDEAFF.

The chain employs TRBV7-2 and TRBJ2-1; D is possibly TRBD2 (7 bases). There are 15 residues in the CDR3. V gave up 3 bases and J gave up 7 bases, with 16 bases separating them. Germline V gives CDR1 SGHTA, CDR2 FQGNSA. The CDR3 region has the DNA TGTGCCAGCAGCTTCCGGGGGGCCCGGGGTAATGAGCAGTTCTTC. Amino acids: CASSFRGARGNEQFF.

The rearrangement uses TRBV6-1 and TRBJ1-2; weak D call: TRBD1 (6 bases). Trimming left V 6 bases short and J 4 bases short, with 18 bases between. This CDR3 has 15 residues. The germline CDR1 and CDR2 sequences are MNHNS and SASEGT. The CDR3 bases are TGTGCCAGCAGCCCCCGACAGGCCGGAGGCTATGGCTACACCTTC. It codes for CASSPRQAGGYGYTF.